The following is a T cell receptor (beta chain) sequence with its context. This clonotype was detected ten times or more. Its binding antigen is unknown. No clone much larger than this one lies a single base away; base qualities are absent. Taken from the germline V gene (reference sequence), the CDR1 and CDR2 loops are SEHNR and FQNEAQ. The CDR3 runs 14 residues from the cysteine to the phenylalanine. CDR3 DNA only is kept here, 42 bases in frame from base 1. V loses 4 bases of germline sequence and J loses 7 bases, and the interval between the two ends is 16 bases. The entry originates in a study of CD8+CD57+ T cells in acquired aplastic anemia (dated by TCRdb to 2017 to 2018). In terms of the full investigation: A mean of roughly 2.9 ug of DNA, ranging from about 0.19 to 30 ug, was extracted from sorted CD4+ and CD8+ cells. For healthy donor samples, the average read count was about 9.9 million for CD4+ cells and approximately 11 million for CD8+ cells. Overall study outcomes, separate from this receptor: Patients and healthy controls showed no significant difference in CD8+ Simpson's diversity (P=0.060). Although 25 to 30 CD8+ CDR3 sequences were shared by patients and controls, these sequences appeared highly expressed in patients and within the immunodominant clones of patients.

TCR repertoires of sorted CD4+ and CD8+ blood T cells from severe aplastic anemia patients and healthy subjects were deep-sequenced in the study. Ficoll-Paque density gradient centrifugation was used to isolate peripheral blood mononuclear cells. CD4+ and CD8+ T cells were sorted by FACS or magnetic beads before DNA extraction. Genomic DNA was used as template for profiling of TCR beta VDJ combinations and CDR3 sequences. An Illumina HiSeq 2000 was the platform used for TCR repertoire sequencing. In the authors' own workflow: Repertoire assessment relied on Simpson's diversity index, CDR3 size and DJ length profiles, and TRBV/TRBJ rearrangement plots. The most abundant DNA sequence in the deep sequencing data was taken as the immunodominant clone. CDR3 amino acid sequences were screened for sharing across subjects and were compared with published repertoires and the VDJdb database. TCRdb passed the public sequencing reads through fastp at Q25 and MiXCR, retaining productive beta sequences. A single entry per CDR3 protein holds the most common genes and DNA from its merged rows. The V and J calls were determined by TCRdb, not by the authors. The sample profile shows 200,000 to 250,000 distinct CDR3 sequences; 34% of them were found once. Roughly 1.1% of the sample belongs to the ten largest clones.

This clonotype was obtained from a human donor in good health, serving as a control. Sequenced sample: sorted CD4+, CD8+, or CD8+CD57+ T cells (not recorded which) from PBMCs. The chain links TRBV7-9 with TRBJ2-5; TRBD2 could be the D gene, as 6 bases match. The CDR3 sequence is CASSSTTSSSTQYF. The sequence in DNA is TGTGCCAGCAGCTCAACGACTAGTAGTTCGACCCAGTACTTC.